This is a list of T cell receptor beta chains from one sample in a study of cytomegalovirus exposure and HLA in healthy donors. Sequencing was performed with immunoSEQ multiplex PCR; in TCRdb, only in-frame clones are kept and a portion is missing. The table shows more than 95,000 clones, with 70% to 80% occurring only once. The sequencing input was PBMCs. The receptors were gathered from a man aged 35 to 55 in good health and CMV-seronegative. CDR3s include the opening cysteine and the closing phenylalanine or tryptophan. Fields, in order: clone size, J gene, V gene, CDR3 protein. Not all rows give a size; the values are once, few, many and, for expanded clones, a class.

. TRBJ2-5 TRBV9 CASSISLGQQETQYF
. TRBJ1-1 TRBV9 CASSSPTGGAWGNTEAFF
. TRBJ2-7 TRBV19 CASSMGSGVVYEQYF
. TRBJ1-1 TRBV27 CASSWTENTEAFF
. TRBJ2-7 TRBV2 CASSEYLPDRGSYEQYF
. TRBJ2-1 TRBV5-1 CASSLDETGANNEQFF
once TRBJ2-7 TRBV4-1 CASSQEWAGQGSYEQYF
once TRBJ2-7 TRBV19 CASSQAGANYEQYF
. TRBJ2-5 TRBV5-1 CASSLASGAIETQYF
. TRBJ1-5 TRBV19 CASSSGDTSRPQHF
. TRBJ1-1 TRBV7-9 CASSPQGGRQQNTEAFF
. TRBJ2-3 TRBV5-6 CASTPFGTDTQYF
once TRBJ1-1 TRBV7-2 CASSPRSGGNTEAFF
. TRBJ1-2 TRBV4-3 CASSQGTQRNYGHTF
. TRBJ2-7 TRBV15 CATSRGGTSYEQYF
. TRBJ1-1 TRBV15 CATSSEKNTEAFF
. TRBJ1-1 TRBV19 CASRYPPMREAFF
. TRBJ2-7 TRBV6-5 CASSHTRYEQYF
few TRBJ2-1 TRBV7-3 CASSFDGGPRNEQFF
. TRBJ1-5 TRBV28 CASRGAPVGNQPQHF
. TRBJ1-6 TRBV6-5 CASSYSNSKNSPLHF
. TRBJ1-2 TRBV27 CATSFGTGSNYGYTF
. TRBJ1-3 TRBV6-5 CASRASGNTIYF
once TRBJ2-5 TRBV5-5 CASSPGVVAGGETQYF